This paragraph covers one TCR beta chain sequence. Its antigen is undetermined. The data were taken from a study of identical twins. The V gene's germline CDR1 is SGHTS and CDR2 YDEGEE. J lost 5 bases, V lost 4 bases, and 14 bases had no gene match. The CDR3 covers 17 residues. A universal primer site arose from template switching, and cDNA bore unique molecular identifiers. TCRdb re-derived calls from the 5' RACE reads in MiXCR, one entry per CDR3 protein. Of about 220,000 distinct CDR3 sequences in the sample, about a tenth were seen once. Study conclusions and caveats: Twins shared out-of-frame alpha sequences with excess low generation probability. There was more out-of-frame TCR alpha sharing in monozygotic twins than models estimated. Weaker excess twin sharing was observed in beta out-of-frame sequences.

The receptor's source is a woman under 30 in good health. The chain has TRBV5-8 and TRBJ2-5; TRBD1 matches at 10 bases. Sample: memory (CD45RO+) T cells sorted from blood. The CDR3 coding sequence is TGTGCCAGCAGCCAGATCGGGACAGGGGTGGAGACGGAGACCCAGTACTTC. This gives the protein CASSQIGTGVETETQYF.